These T cell receptor beta chains were read from a single sample in a study of shared clonotypes between healthy human individuals. Clones were sequenced by immunoSEQ multiplex PCR, and TCRdb holds only the in-frame ones, with some missing. Found here are roughly 720,000 clones, around 91% of them singletons; the top ten hold about 34%. Source material: memory CD8+ T cells from PBMCs. The receptors derive from a man between 18 and 35 years old in good health. Some clones in this sample may be carry-over from other donors' samples. CDR3s include the opening cysteine and the closing phenylalanine or tryptophan. Fields, in order: clone size, J gene, V gene, D gene, CDR3 DNA, CDR3 protein. D genes are given only for firm matches. Clone size is shown for a subset of rows, as once, few, many or a class of expanded clone.

>.|TRBJ2-1|TRBV28|.
TGTGCCAGCAGTTTTAACTCGGCAATCCCAGGAATACGCGAGCAGTTCTTC
CASSFNSAIPGIREQFF
>.|TRBJ2-6|TRBV19|.
TGTGCCAGTAGTGTTTTCGGTGCGGGGGCCAACGTCCTGACTTTC
CASSVFGAGANVLTF
>.|TRBJ2-1|TRBV15|TRBD2
TGTGCCACCAGCAAAAAGGGAGGGTTGAGCAGGTACAGTGAGCAGTTCTTC
CATSKKGGLSRYSEQFF
>.|TRBJ2-1|TRBV15|.
TGTGCCACCAGCAGAGAGAGTCCTACAGTCAGCTCCTACAATGAGCAGTTCTTC
CATSRESPTVSSYNEQFF
>.|TRBJ2-7|TRBV11-2|.
TGTGCCAGCAGCTTAGAAAAGCGGGAGCAGTACTTC
CASSLEKREQYF
>.|TRBJ2-1|TRBV10-3|TRBD2
TGTGCCATCAGTGATCCCCGGGCGGGAGCCTACAATGAGCAGTTCTTC
CAISDPRAGAYNEQFF
>few|TRBJ2-2|TRBV30|.
TGTGCCTGCTACACCGGGGAGCTGTTTTTT
CACYTGELFF
>.|TRBJ1-1|TRBV20-1|.
TGCAGTGCCCCCTCGGGCTCGGGGACTTTCTTT
CSAPSGSGTFF
>.|TRBJ2-4|TRBV7-9|TRBD2
TGTGCCAGCAGCTTAGGTCTAGCGGGAGCAGCCATTCAGTACTTC
CASSLGLAGAAIQYF
>.|TRBJ2-1|TRBV4-3|TRBD2
TGCGCCAGCAGCCAAGGCTCAGGACTAGCGGCTTACAATGAGCAGTTCTTC
CASSQGSGLAAYNEQFF
>.|TRBJ2-1|TRBV28|TRBD1
TGTGCCAGCAGTTTAGGACAGGGCTATGAGCAGTTCTTC
CASSLGQGYEQFF
>.|TRBJ2-1|TRBV14|.
TGTGCCAGCAGCCAAGCTCGGGGGACCTACACCTACAATGAGCAGTTCTTC
CASSQARGTYTYNEQFF
>.|TRBJ2-1|TRBV4-1|.
TGCGCCAGCAGCCGATTGGGGGAGATCTATGAGCAGTTCTTC
CASSRLGEIYEQFF
>.|TRBJ2-7|TRBV11-1|TRBD1
TGTGCCAGCAGCACACCGGGACAGGGGATCTACGAGCAGTACTTC
CASSTPGQGIYEQYF